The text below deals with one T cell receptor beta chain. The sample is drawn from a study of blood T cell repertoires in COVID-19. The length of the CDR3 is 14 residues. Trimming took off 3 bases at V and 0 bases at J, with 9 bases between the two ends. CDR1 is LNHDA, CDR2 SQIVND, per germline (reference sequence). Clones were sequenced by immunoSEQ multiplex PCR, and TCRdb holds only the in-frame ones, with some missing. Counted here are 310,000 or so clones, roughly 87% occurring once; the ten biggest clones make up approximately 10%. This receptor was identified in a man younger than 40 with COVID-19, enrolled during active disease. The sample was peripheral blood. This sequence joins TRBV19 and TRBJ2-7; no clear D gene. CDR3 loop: CASSIAGPSYEQYF. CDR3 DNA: TGTGCCAGTAGTATCGCTGGCCCCTCCTACGAGCAGTACTTC.